This T cell receptor (beta chain) is drawn from a study of blood T cells in healthy people across ages. As regards this clonotype: Its antigen remains unidentified. The junction shows a germline mismatch at one end, possibly a read error.

For the second PCR, which ran for about 7 to 11 cycles, a sample-barcoded 5' primer and a J-beta primer mix were used. TCRdb processed the 5' RACE reads anew with MiXCR; each CDR3 protein has one entry. The sample carries 550,000 to 700,000 distinct CDR3 sequences, 27% recorded once. Study observations and caveats: Leaving the PBMCs unsorted stopped any conclusive comparison of naive versus antigen-experienced cells.

This CDR3 spans 14 amino acids. Germline-derived CDR1 and CDR2 are SGHAT and FQNNGV. This chain connects TRBV11-2 to TRBJ2-7, with TRBD2 matching over 12 bases. The sequenced sample was blood. The TCR was taken from a woman in her seventies in good health. The CDR3 spells CASGFGTSGYEQYF. The CDR3, as DNA: TGTGCCAGCGGCTTCGGGACTAGCGGGTACGAGCAGTACTTC. The variable domain in full, with the rest retrieved from reference TRBV11-2 and TRBJ2-7, is EAGVAQSPRYKIIEKRQSVAFWCNPISGHATLYWYQQILGQGPKLLIQFQNNGVVDDSQLPKDRFSAERLKGVDSTLKIQPAKLEDSAVYLCASGFGTSGYEQYFGPGTRLTVT.